A single sample is the source of the 31 T cell receptor beta chains below, sequenced in a study of identical twins. Via MiXCR, TCRdb re-called the 5' RACE reads, giving one row per CDR3 protein. This table has roughly 690,000 distinct CDR3 sequences, approximately 6.1% appearing once. The sequenced sample consisted of naive T cells sorted from blood. The source is a man between 18 and 29 years old in good health.

The V and J genes are TRBV7-2 and TRBJ1-1; D is possibly TRBD1 (6 bases). The CDR3 totals 12 residues. CDR1 and CDR2 from the germline V gene are SGHTA and FQGNSA. V was clipped by 5 bases and J by 10 bases, with 14 bases between them. The CDR3 DNA reads TGTGCCAGCAGCACTGGGGGCAGGGGAGCTTTCTTT. It is translated as CASSTGGRGAFF.

This chain uses TRBV3-1 with TRBJ2-1; 10 positions agree with TRBD2. CDR3 length: 20 amino acids. Germline assignment: CDR1 LGHDT and CDR2 YNNKEL (reference sequence). The V segment lost 0 bases and the J segment 0 bases; nucleotides outside the gene matches: 11. The CDR3 DNA reads as TGTGCCAGCAGCCAAGATTGGGTAGCGGGAGGTCCGTTCTCCTACAATGAGCAGTTCTTC. It translates to CASSQDWVAGGPFSYNEQFF.

This clonotype was counted ten times or more. The chain combines TRBV2 with TRBJ1-4, with a tentative D call TRBD1 (5 bases). Germline loops: CDR1 SNHLY, CDR2 FYNNEI. Trimming removed 4 bases from V and 8 bases from J, with 5 bases in between. The CDR3 is 11 residues long. For the CDR3, the DNA is TGTGCCAGCAGTGGACAGGAAAAACTGTTTTTT. Protein sequence: CASSGQEKLFF.

This clonotype has a count of ten or more. The chain links TRBV29-1 to TRBJ2-5; TRBD2 matches 12 bases. From germline, CDR1 is SQVTM and CDR2 ANQGSEA. The V gene end was trimmed by 5 bases and the J gene end by 5 bases; junction bases not matched to a gene: 9. The CDR3 contains 15 residues. CDR3 loop: CSVKGLAGPGETQYF. The CDR3 DNA is TGCAGCGTTAAAGGACTAGCGGGACCGGGGGAGACCCAGTACTTC.

At least ten counts were recorded for this clonotype. The V gene is TRBV28, the J gene TRBJ1-1; D gene unclear. The CDR3 length is 15 residues. The germline V gene encodes CDR1 MDHEN and CDR2 SYDVKM. V was trimmed by 2 bases and J by 0 bases, leaving 10 bases between them. In DNA form, the CDR3 reads TGTGCCAGCAGTTTAGAGAAGGGCTTGAACACTGAAGCTTTCTTT. This translates into CASSLEKGLNTEAFF.

This clonotype has a count of ten or more. The genes are TRBV11-2 and TRBJ2-1; D remains unclear. CDR1 is SGHAT, CDR2 FQNNGV, per germline. This CDR3 is 15 amino acids long. Trimming cost V 3 bases and J 2 bases, with 11 bases left between them. CDR3 in amino acids: CASSFAAGPYNEQFF. Written as DNA, the CDR3 is TGTGCCAGCAGCTTCGCCGCCGGCCCCTACAATGAGCAGTTCTTC.

This clonotype was observed many times. This chain uses TRBV6-2 or TRBV6-3 with TRBJ2-7; 11 bases map to TRBD1. V dropped 2 bases and J dropped 5; count of bases not matched to a gene: 2. Germline-derived CDR1 and CDR2 are MNHEY and SVGEGT. The CDR3 contains 14 residues. The CDR3 loop is CASSYGQGANEQYF. The CDR3 region has the DNA TGTGCCAGCAGTTACGGACAGGGGGCAAACGAGCAGTACTTC.

Many counts were recorded for this clonotype. The J gene is TRBJ2-1, the V gene TRBV24-1; TRBD1 might be the D (6 bases). The CDR3 length is 15 residues. The germline V gene encodes CDR1 KGHDR and CDR2 SFDVKD. Trimming left V 1 base short and J 4 bases short, with 10 bases between. The CDR3 region is CATSDFNGQYNEQFF. The CDR3 nucleotides read TGTGCCACCAGTGATTTTAATGGACAGTACAATGAGCAGTTCTTC.

In its sample, this clonotype was seen a few times. The chain couples TRBV20-1 to TRBJ1-2; perhaps TRBD1 as D (6 bases). CDR1 is DFQATT and CDR2 is SNEGSKA in the germline V gene (reference sequence). V was trimmed by 5 bases and J by 4 bases, leaving 11 bases between them. The CDR3 sequence is 12 residues long. The CDR3: CSASVDSYGYTF. The DNA of the CDR3 is TGCAGTGCTTCCGTGGACAGCTATGGCTACACCTTC.

This clonotype was picked up a small number of times. One end of the junction varies from germline; a read error may be responsible. V is TRBV30 and J is TRBJ2-1; D could derive from TRBD1 or TRBD2 (5 bases each). Germline V gives CDR1 GTSNPN, CDR2 SVGIG (reference sequence). CDR3 length equals 8 residues. CDR3 amino acids: CACFSGTF. DNA of the CDR3: TGTGCCTGCTTCTCCGGGACCTTC.

The sample holds many counts of this clonotype. The genes are TRBV7-2 and TRBJ2-1; no firm D call. Germline V CDR1 and CDR2: SGHTA, FQGNSA. CDR3 size: 17 residues. Trimming took 5 bases from V and 2 from J, leaving 19 bases between them. The CDR3 nucleotides are TGTGCCAGCAGCCGTGGGGAAGGGTTCCCCCCCTACAATGAGCAGTTCTTC. Encoded protein: CASSRGEGFPPYNEQFF.

At least ten counts were recorded for this clonotype. This chain connects TRBV10-3 to TRBJ2-3; D gene unclear. Germline V gene lookup returns CDR1 ENHRY and CDR2 SYGVKD. The CDR3 is 14 residues long. V was pared by 0 bases and J by 6 bases, with 10 bases between. The CDR3 DNA reads TGTGCCATCAGTGAGTCAAGTGGCATGGATACGCAGTATTTT. Its protein product is CAISESSGMDTQYF.

This clonotype was observed a handful of times. The CDR3 protein is CASSFVRGPGELFF. CDR3 in DNA: TGTGCCAGCAGCTTCGTTAGGGGCCCCGGGGAGCTGTTTTTT. This rearrangement joins TRBV7-2 to TRBJ2-2; D is possibly TRBD1 (5 bases). The V gene lost 3 bases and the J gene lost 6 bases, with 11 bases spanning the gap. Per the germline V gene, CDR1 is SGHTA and CDR2 is FQGNSA. The CDR3 is 14 residues long.

The sample holds a few counts of this clonotype. This chain connects TRBV7-2 to TRBJ2-1, with D maybe TRBD2 (6 bases). V gave up 1 base and J gave up 0 bases, with 10 bases separating them. Germline CDR1 reads SGHTA; CDR2 reads FQGNSA. CDR3 length: 16 residues. The CDR3 protein is CASSLVAGHSYNEQFF. The CDR3 DNA reads TGTGCCAGCAGCTTAGTGGCGGGGCACTCCTACAATGAGCAGTTCTTC.

Ten or more counts support this clonotype. This chain connects TRBV2 to TRBJ2-1; TRBD2 agrees at 8 bases. J gave up 4 bases and V 6 bases, and 11 bases lay outside the gene matches. From germline, CDR1 is SNHLY and CDR2 FYNNEI. The length of the CDR3 is 16 residues. The CDR3 DNA follows: TGTGCCAGCAGCCCTCGGGGCGGGAGGCGTTACAATGAGCAGTTCTTC. Translation: CASSPRGGRRYNEQFF. The full variable domain, rest sourced from reference TRBV2 and TRBJ2-1, is EPEVTQTPSHQVTQMGQEVILRCVPISNHLYFYWYRQILGQKVEFLVSFYNNEISEKSEIFDDQFSVERPDGSNFTLKIRSTKLEDSAMYFCASSPRGGRRYNEQFFGPGTRLTVL.

This clonotype showed up many times. The rearrangement uses TRBV29-1 and TRBJ2-1; D is perhaps TRBD1 (7 bases). From germline, CDR1 is SQVTM and CDR2 ANQGSEA. The CDR3 is 14 residues long. The ends were cut back, 7 bases at V and 10 bases at J, with 23 bases in the middle. CDR3 region: CSATQIQGRMEQFF. The CDR3 coding sequence is TGCAGCGCCACTCAAATACAGGGGAGGATGGAGCAGTTCTTC.

The chain is built from TRBV6-5 and TRBJ1-2; 8 bases map to TRBD1. The V and J ends lost 2 bases and 8 bases, in that order; junction bases with no gene match: 10. The CDR3 has 15 residues. Germline-derived CDR1 and CDR2 are MNHEY and SVGAGI. The CDR3 sequence: CASSYEWTGSEGYTF. The CDR3 nucleotides read TGTGCCAGCAGTTACGAGTGGACAGGGTCTGAGGGCTACACCTTC.

In this sample, this clonotype turned up many times. The V and J genes are TRBV20-1 and TRBJ1-3; the match to TRBD1 covers 8 bases. The germline V gene encodes CDR1 DFQATT and CDR2 SNEGSKA (reference sequence). This CDR3 is built from 19 residues. J gave up 1 base and V 6 bases, and 20 bases lay outside the gene matches. CDR3 sequence (DNA): TGCAGTGCGAGCCCGTTGGCAGGGGGCGTCAGTCTGTCTGGAAACACCATATATTTT. It translates to CSASPLAGGVSLSGNTIYF.

This chain joins TRBV27 and TRBJ1-2; D is uncertain. V lost 2 bases to trimming and J lost 6 bases, with 10 bases between them. Germline CDR1 is MNHEY and CDR2 is SMNVEV (reference sequence). There are 13 residues in the CDR3. This CDR3 reads CASSLNQLDGYTF. The CDR3 nucleotides read TGTGCCAGCAGTTTAAACCAGTTGGATGGCTACACCTTC.

V and J are TRBV18 and TRBJ1-6, with a tentative D call TRBD1 (6 bases). V was cut by 0 bases and J by 10 bases, with 10 bases left in between. Germline assignment: CDR1 KGHSH and CDR2 LQKENI. The CDR3 contains 14 residues. This chain's CDR3 is CASSPPMGGSPLHF. In nucleotides, the CDR3 is TGTGCCAGCTCACCACCCATGGGGGGCTCACCCCTCCACTTT.

In this sample, this clonotype turned up a few times. This chain joins TRBV12-3 or TRBV12-4 and TRBJ2-3, with 8 bases identical to TRBD2. The length of the CDR3 is 16 residues. The ends lost 3 bases at V and 0 bases at J; junction bases unmatched: 5. The CDR3 nucleotides are TGTGCCAGCAGTTTTCTGTCTAGCGGGAGCACAGATACGCAGTATTTT. It codes for CASSFLSSGSTDTQYF.

This clonotype was picked up a small number of times. The V call is TRBV9, the J call TRBJ1-1; 8 bases line up with TRBD1. The V gene's germline CDR1 is SGDLS and CDR2 YYNGEE. Trimming cost V 3 bases and J 1 base; bases outside gene matches: 2. The CDR3 contains 14 residues. CDR3 DNA sequence: TGTGCCAGCAGCGCGGGACAGGCGAACACTGAAGCTTTCTTT. This gives the protein CASSAGQANTEAFF.

The rearrangement uses TRBV6-5 and TRBJ2-7; TRBD2 is a possible D gene (6 bases). This CDR3 is built from 14 residues. The V gene lost 6 bases and the J gene lost 3 bases, with 15 bases spanning the gap. From germline, CDR1 is MNHEY and CDR2 SVGAGI. The CDR3 bases are TGTGCCAGCAGGTTCTCCATGGGGGGCTACGAGCAGTACGTC. Its translation is CASRFSMGGYEQYV.

As concerns this clonotype: Just one base apart from a much larger clone, this may be a read error. This chain uses TRBV4-2 with TRBJ2-1; possibly TRBD2 for D (5 bases). CDR3 length: 16 residues. From germline, CDR1 is LGHNA and CDR2 YNFKEQ. CDR3 DNA: TGTGACAGCAGCCCCCAGAACCTTGGGGTCGCGGGTGAGCAGTTCTTC. Its protein product is CDSSPQNLGVAGEQFF.

This rearrangement joins TRBV24-1 to TRBJ2-5; D possibly corresponds to TRBD2 (5 bases). The CDR3 runs 13 residues. From germline, CDR1 is KGHDR and CDR2 SFDVKD. Trimming left V 1 base short and J 7 bases short, with 9 bases between. CDR3 DNA sequence: TGTGCCACCAGTGATTTCCTAGCAGGGACCCAGTACTTC. Protein: CATSDFLAGTQYF.

This clonotype was picked up many times. This sequence joins TRBV7-2 and TRBJ2-7; D gene uncertain. CDR3 length equals 13 residues. Trimming took 1 base from V and 1 from J, leaving 5 bases between them. Germline V gene lookup returns CDR1 SGHTA and CDR2 FQGNSA. CDR3: CASSLDLSYEQYV. The CDR3 bases are TGTGCCAGCAGCTTAGACCTATCCTACGAGCAGTACGTC.

The chain combines TRBV29-1 with TRBJ1-2; D is perhaps TRBD1 (5 bases). V was shortened by 6 bases and J by 3 bases, with 23 bases between the two germline ends. Germline V CDR1 and CDR2: SQVTM, ANQGSEA. This CDR3 is built from 16 residues. Here the CDR3 reads CSVQTGSRDVYYGYTF. The CDR3 DNA reads TGCAGCGTACAAACCGGATCCCGGGACGTCTACTATGGCTACACCTTC. The full variable domain, completed using reference TRBV29-1 and TRBJ1-2, is SAVISQKPSRDICQRGTSLTIQCQVDSQVTMMFWYRQQPGQSLTLIATANQGSEATYESGFVIDKFPISRPNLTFSTLTVSNMSPEDSSIYLCSVQTGSRDVYYGYTFGSGTRLTVV.

J is TRBJ2-6 and V is TRBV19; D unresolved. V was pared by 2 bases and J by 0 bases, with 11 bases between. Germline CDR1 reads LNHDA; CDR2 reads SQIVND (reference sequence). The CDR3 is 17 amino acids. CDR3 amino acids: CASSISQSYSGANVLTF. DNA for the CDR3: TGTGCCAGTAGTATAAGCCAGTCCTACTCTGGGGCCAACGTCCTGACTTTC.

In its sample, this clonotype was seen many times. The chain recombines TRBV29-1 with TRBJ1-1; 7 bases match TRBD1. The CDR3 is 13 residues long. In germline, CDR1 is SQVTM, CDR2 ANQGSEA. With V trimmed by 3 bases and J by 1 base, 2 bases remained unmatched. The CDR3 protein is CSVEGDRNTEAFF. For the CDR3, the DNA is TGCAGCGTTGAGGGGGACAGGAACACTGAAGCTTTCTTT.

This clonotype was seen at least ten times. The chain uses TRBV11-2 and TRBJ2-3; tentative D call: TRBD1 (5 bases). This CDR3 comprises 16 residues. Between the trimmed V and J ends, which lost 1 base and 2 bases, there was a span of 13 bases. CDR1 is SGHAT and CDR2 is FQNNGV in the germline V gene. The CDR3 DNA reads TGTGCCAGCAGCTTAGTGTGGGGCGACAACACAGATACGCAGTATTTT. Translating it yields CASSLVWGDNTDTQYF. The full variable domain, its missing parts supplied by reference TRBV11-2 and TRBJ2-3, is EAGVAQSPRYKIIEKRQSVAFWCNPISGHATLYWYQQILGQGPKLLIQFQNNGVVDDSQLPKDRFSAERLKGVDSTLKIQPAKLEDSAVYLCASSLVWGDNTDTQYFGPGTRLTVL.

J is TRBJ2-2 and V is TRBV5-1; 8 bases are shared with TRBD2. CDR3 length: 15 residues. Losses at the gene ends were 4 bases for V and 5 bases for J; bases not matched to a gene: 7. In germline, CDR1 is SGHRS, CDR2 YFSETQ. The CDR3 DNA reads as TGCGCCAGCAGCCTGGAACCGGGAGGGACCGGGGAGCTGTTTTTT. Protein: CASSLEPGGTGELFF.